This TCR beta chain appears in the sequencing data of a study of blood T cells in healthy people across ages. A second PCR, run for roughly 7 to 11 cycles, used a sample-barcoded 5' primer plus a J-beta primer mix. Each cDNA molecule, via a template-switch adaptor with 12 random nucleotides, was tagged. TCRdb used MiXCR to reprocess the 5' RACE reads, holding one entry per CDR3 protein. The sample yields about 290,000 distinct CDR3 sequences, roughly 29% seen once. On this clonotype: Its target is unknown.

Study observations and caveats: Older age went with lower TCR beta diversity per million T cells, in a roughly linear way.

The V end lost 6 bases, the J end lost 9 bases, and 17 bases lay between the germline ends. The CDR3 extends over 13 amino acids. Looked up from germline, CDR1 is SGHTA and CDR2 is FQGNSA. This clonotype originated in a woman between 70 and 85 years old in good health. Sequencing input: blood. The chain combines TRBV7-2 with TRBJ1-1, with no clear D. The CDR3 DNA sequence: TGTGCCAGCAGTTCACGGACTGAGCTAAAAGCTTTCTTT. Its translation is CASSSRTELKAFF.